A selection of T cell receptor beta chains follows, all from one sample in a study of blood T cell repertoires in COVID-19. TCRdb's table, derived via immunoSEQ multiplex PCR, lists solely in-frame clones and lacks some. The table has approximately 300,000 clones, roughly 91% seen once. The sequenced material came from PBMCs or T cells enriched from blood (not recorded which). These receptors originate from a woman in her 30s who had recovered from COVID-19. Each CDR3 is given with its conserved first and last residue. The order of the fields is clone size, D gene, V gene, J gene, CDR3 protein, CDR3 DNA. The D gene is left open where the match is weak. Size values are once, few and many counts, or a class for expanded clones, and some rows have none.

abundance: .; d_gene: .; v_gene: TRBV6-5; j_gene: TRBJ1-1; CDR3aa: CASSPDSFLNTEAFF; CDR3nt: TGTGCCAGCAGCCCGGACAGTTTTTTGAACACTGAAGCTTTCTTT
abundance: .; d_gene: TRBD1; v_gene: TRBV5-5; j_gene: TRBJ2-1; CDR3aa: CASSSGTVYNEQFF; CDR3nt: TGTGCCAGCAGCTCCGGGACAGTCTACAATGAGCAGTTCTTC
abundance: once; d_gene: TRBD1; v_gene: TRBV15; j_gene: TRBJ1-1; CDR3aa: CATRETVGGYTEAFF; CDR3nt: TGTGCCACCAGGGAAACGGTAGGGGGCTACACTGAAGCTTTCTTT
abundance: once; d_gene: .; v_gene: TRBV7-2; j_gene: TRBJ1-1; CDR3aa: CASSLPGQGNTEAFF; CDR3nt: TGTGCCAGCAGCTTACCGGGACAAGGGAACACTGAAGCTTTCTTT
abundance: .; d_gene: .; v_gene: TRBV7-2; j_gene: TRBJ2-1; CDR3aa: CASSLGGGDSMQFF; CDR3nt: TGTGCCAGCAGCTTAGGGGGGGGCGACAGTATGCAGTTCTTC
abundance: once; d_gene: .; v_gene: TRBV28; j_gene: TRBJ2-5; CDR3aa: CASSPPQGGGETQYF; CDR3nt: TGTGCCAGCAGTCCTCCACAAGGGGGAGGGGAGACCCAGTACTTC
abundance: few; d_gene: .; v_gene: TRBV19; j_gene: TRBJ1-1; CDR3aa: CASKGWGWGMDTEAFF; CDR3nt: TGTGCCAGTAAGGGGTGGGGCTGGGGTATGGACACTGAAGCTTTCTTT
abundance: .; d_gene: TRBD2; v_gene: TRBV7-2; j_gene: TRBJ2-5; CDR3aa: CASSYKREAVGTQYF; CDR3nt: TGTGCCAGCAGCTATAAGCGGGAGGCCGTCGGGACCCAGTACTTC
abundance: .; d_gene: .; v_gene: TRBV9; j_gene: TRBJ1-6; CDR3aa: CASSAQDGGEVHF; CDR3nt: TGTGCCAGCAGCGCCCAGGACGGCGGGGAGGTCCACTTT
abundance: .; d_gene: .; v_gene: TRBV4-1; j_gene: TRBJ2-3; CDR3aa: CASSQVASRFADTQYF; CDR3nt: TGCGCCAGCAGCCAAGTCGCTAGCCGGTTCGCAGATACGCAGTATTTT
abundance: .; d_gene: TRBD2; v_gene: TRBV11-2; j_gene: TRBJ2-3; CDR3aa: CASSLVTSGSTDTQYF; CDR3nt: TGTGCCAGCAGCTTAGTCACTAGCGGGAGCACAGATACGCAGTATTTT
abundance: .; d_gene: .; v_gene: TRBV7-9; j_gene: TRBJ1-1; CDR3aa: CASSSLSGSTEAFF; CDR3nt: TGTGCCAGCAGCTCCCTCTCTGGTAGCACTGAAGCTTTCTTT
abundance: .; d_gene: .; v_gene: TRBV6-6; j_gene: TRBJ1-6; CDR3aa: CASSYSTRIDNSPLHF; CDR3nt: TGTGCCAGCAGTTACTCGACAAGAATCGATAATTCACCCCTCCACTTT
abundance: .; d_gene: .; v_gene: TRBV18; j_gene: TRBJ2-5; CDR3aa: CASSPLTERETQYF; CDR3nt: TGTGCCAGCTCACCACTGACGGAGCGGGAGACCCAGTACTTC
abundance: .; d_gene: .; v_gene: TRBV29-1; j_gene: TRBJ1-5; CDR3aa: CSVGQSDHEPQHF; CDR3nt: TGCAGCGTTGGACAGTCAGATCACGAGCCCCAGCATTTT
abundance: .; d_gene: .; v_gene: TRBV18; j_gene: TRBJ2-3; CDR3aa: CASSPLRGTTSTDTQYF; CDR3nt: TGTGCCAGCTCACCACTCCGGGGAACTACTAGCACAGATACGCAGTATTTT
abundance: few; d_gene: .; v_gene: TRBV21-1; j_gene: TRBJ2-5; CDR3aa: CASSKVGTSGRDPNETQYF; CDR3nt: TGTGCCAGCAGCAAAGTGGGGACTAGCGGGAGGGATCCTAACGAGACCCAGTACTTC
abundance: .; d_gene: TRBD2; v_gene: TRBV20-1; j_gene: TRBJ2-1; CDR3aa: CSASSSGRAGVFDEQFF; CDR3nt: TGCAGTGCTAGTTCTAGCGGGAGGGCCGGTGTCTTCGATGAGCAGTTCTTC
abundance: .; d_gene: TRBD2; v_gene: TRBV5-1; j_gene: TRBJ2-5; CDR3aa: CASSQAAGAETQYF; CDR3nt: TGCGCCAGCAGCCAAGCAGCGGGAGCAGAGACCCAGTACTTC
abundance: .; d_gene: .; v_gene: TRBV4-1; j_gene: TRBJ1-2; CDR3aa: CASSQAPRGDWYGYTF; CDR3nt: TGCGCCAGCAGCCAAGCCCCCCGAGGGGACTGGTATGGCTACACCTTC
abundance: .; d_gene: .; v_gene: TRBV28; j_gene: TRBJ1-5; CDR3aa: CASSGPGEAHQPQHF; CDR3nt: TGTGCCAGCAGTGGACCGGGGGAAGCACATCAGCCCCAGCATTTT
abundance: few; d_gene: .; v_gene: TRBV7-9; j_gene: TRBJ1-1; CDR3aa: CASSPVGGTEAFF; CDR3nt: TGTGCCAGCAGCCCCGTGGGGGGCACTGAAGCTTTCTTT
abundance: once; d_gene: TRBD2; v_gene: TRBV4-2; j_gene: TRBJ2-7; CDR3aa: CASSQDWASGTYEQYF; CDR3nt: TGTGCCAGCAGCCAAGATTGGGCTAGCGGGACCTACGAGCAGTACTTC
abundance: .; d_gene: TRBD2; v_gene: TRBV27; j_gene: TRBJ2-1; CDR3aa: CASRSWLAEYNEQFF; CDR3nt: TGTGCCAGCAGGAGTTGGCTAGCGGAGTACAATGAGCAGTTCTTC
abundance: .; d_gene: .; v_gene: TRBV6-6; j_gene: TRBJ2-3; CDR3aa: CASSSLSDTQYF; CDR3nt: TGTGCCAGCAGTTCCCTCTCCGATACGCAGTATTTT
abundance: .; d_gene: .; v_gene: TRBV7-3; j_gene: TRBJ1-2; CDR3aa: CASSSPIEGDGYTF; CDR3nt: TGTGCCAGCAGCTCCCCCATTGAAGGGGATGGCTACACCTTC
abundance: .; d_gene: .; v_gene: TRBV18; j_gene: TRBJ1-2; CDR3aa: CASSKGRIDGYTF; CDR3nt: TGTGCCAGCTCAAAGGGGAGGATAGATGGCTACACCTTC
abundance: .; d_gene: .; v_gene: TRBV2; j_gene: TRBJ2-7; CDR3aa: CARQRIGQTTAYEQYF; CDR3nt: TGTGCCAGACAGCGTATTGGACAGACTACGGCCTACGAGCAGTACTTC
abundance: .; d_gene: .; v_gene: TRBV10-3; j_gene: TRBJ2-2; CDR3aa: CAISESGQTNTGELFF; CDR3nt: TGTGCCATCAGTGAGTCGGGCCAGACGAACACCGGGGAGCTGTTTTTT
abundance: .; d_gene: .; v_gene: TRBV11-2; j_gene: TRBJ1-2; CDR3aa: CASSSGQHYGYTF; CDR3nt: TGTGCCAGCAGCTCCGGACAGCACTATGGCTACACCTTC
abundance: .; d_gene: .; v_gene: TRBV19; j_gene: TRBJ1-3; CDR3aa: CASSLSPAGGYTIYF; CDR3nt: TGTGCCAGTAGTCTGTCCCCGGCGGGGGGTTACACCATATATTTT
abundance: .; d_gene: .; v_gene: TRBV5-1; j_gene: TRBJ2-7; CDR3aa: CASSLENRAYEQYF; CDR3nt: TGCGCCAGCAGCTTGGAAAACAGGGCCTACGAGCAGTACTTC
abundance: .; d_gene: TRBD1; v_gene: TRBV4-3; j_gene: TRBJ1-2; CDR3aa: CASSQDGTGTYYGYTF; CDR3nt: TGCGCCAGCAGCCAAGATGGGACAGGGACGTACTATGGCTACACCTTC
abundance: .; d_gene: .; v_gene: TRBV6-2/TRBV6-3; j_gene: TRBJ1-5; CDR3aa: CASSYVDSNQPQHF; CDR3nt: TGTGCCAGCAGTTACGTAGATAGCAATCAGCCCCAGCATTTT
abundance: .; d_gene: TRBD1; v_gene: TRBV7-6; j_gene: TRBJ1-2; CDR3aa: CASSSLPGTGGLNTF; CDR3nt: TGTGCCAGCAGTAGTCTACCCGGGACAGGGGGCCTAAACACCTTC
abundance: once; d_gene: .; v_gene: TRBV27; j_gene: TRBJ1-6; CDR3aa: CASSETEEGRGSPLHF; CDR3nt: TGTGCCAGCAGTGAAACTGAGGAGGGAAGAGGATCACCCCTCCACTTT
abundance: .; d_gene: .; v_gene: TRBV4-2; j_gene: TRBJ1-6; CDR3aa: CASSQLTGIMSPLHF; CDR3nt: TGTGCCAGCAGCCAACTAACAGGGATCATGTCACCCCTCCACTTT
abundance: .; d_gene: TRBD1; v_gene: TRBV19; j_gene: TRBJ2-7; CDR3aa: CASSPRTGSYEQYF; CDR3nt: TGTGCCAGTAGTCCCCGGACAGGATCCTACGAGCAGTACTTC
abundance: .; d_gene: TRBD1; v_gene: TRBV2; j_gene: TRBJ1-1; CDR3aa: CASSESGTGWDLNTEAFF; CDR3nt: TGTGCCAGCAGTGAGTCAGGGACAGGGTGGGACCTGAACACTGAAGCTTTCTTT
abundance: .; d_gene: .; v_gene: TRBV11-2; j_gene: TRBJ1-6; CDR3aa: CASSGQTQGSPLHF; CDR3nt: TGTGCCAGCAGCGGACAGACACAGGGTTCACCCCTCCACTTT
abundance: .; d_gene: .; v_gene: TRBV11-3; j_gene: TRBJ2-7; CDR3aa: CASSLTETYEQYF; CDR3nt: TGTGCCAGCAGCTTAACCGAGACCTACGAGCAGTACTTC
abundance: .; d_gene: .; v_gene: TRBV9; j_gene: TRBJ1-1; CDR3aa: CASSDYRVNDGNTEAFF; CDR3nt: TGTGCCAGCAGCGACTACAGGGTTAATGATGGGAACACTGAAGCTTTCTTT
abundance: .; d_gene: .; v_gene: TRBV19; j_gene: TRBJ1-5; CDR3aa: CASSGGLPHQPQHF; CDR3nt: TGTGCCAGTAGTGGGGGACTTCCACATCAGCCCCAGCATTTT
abundance: .; d_gene: .; v_gene: TRBV9; j_gene: TRBJ2-1; CDR3aa: CASSPRQSRSYNEQFF; CDR3nt: TGTGCCAGCAGCCCGAGACAGTCCCGCTCCTACAATGAGCAGTTCTTC
abundance: once; d_gene: .; v_gene: TRBV6-5; j_gene: TRBJ1-5; CDR3aa: CASSSQGGGSNQPQHF; CDR3nt: TGTGCCAGCAGTTCCCAGGGAGGGGGTAGCAATCAGCCCCAGCATTTT
abundance: .; d_gene: TRBD1; v_gene: TRBV5-4; j_gene: TRBJ1-3; CDR3aa: CASSEQGASGNTIYF; CDR3nt: TGTGCCAGCAGCGAACAGGGGGCGTCGGGAAACACCATATATTTT
abundance: once; d_gene: .; v_gene: TRBV2; j_gene: TRBJ2-7; CDR3aa: CASSVGGYEQYF; CDR3nt: TGTGCCAGCAGTGTGGGGGGTTACGAGCAGTACTTC
abundance: .; d_gene: .; v_gene: TRBV5-5; j_gene: TRBJ1-1; CDR3aa: CASSLYSPSEAFF; CDR3nt: TGTGCCAGCAGCTTGTATTCTCCTTCTGAAGCTTTCTTT
abundance: .; d_gene: TRBD1; v_gene: TRBV7-9; j_gene: TRBJ2-7; CDR3aa: CASSLDRGDEQYF; CDR3nt: TGTGCCAGCAGCTTAGACAGGGGTGACGAGCAGTACTTC
abundance: .; d_gene: TRBD1; v_gene: TRBV7-9; j_gene: TRBJ2-7; CDR3aa: CASSFAGTGGSLPYEQYF; CDR3nt: TGTGCCAGCAGCTTCGCAGGGACAGGGGGCTCGCTCCCCTACGAGCAGTACTTC
abundance: .; d_gene: TRBD2; v_gene: TRBV19; j_gene: TRBJ2-1; CDR3aa: CASGSGLAGYNEQFF; CDR3nt: TGTGCCAGTGGCTCGGGACTAGCGGGGTACAATGAGCAGTTCTTC
abundance: .; d_gene: TRBD2; v_gene: TRBV5-1; j_gene: TRBJ2-1; CDR3aa: CASSRTSGRYNNEQFF; CDR3nt: TGCGCCAGCAGCCGAACTAGCGGGAGGTATAACAATGAGCAGTTCTTC
abundance: .; d_gene: .; v_gene: TRBV9; j_gene: TRBJ1-1; CDR3aa: CASSVTGHWNTEAFF; CDR3nt: TGTGCCAGCAGCGTGACGGGACACTGGAACACTGAAGCTTTCTTT
abundance: .; d_gene: .; v_gene: TRBV4-1; j_gene: TRBJ1-5; CDR3aa: CASSSEDRSNQPQHF; CDR3nt: TGCGCCAGCAGCTCGGAAGACAGAAGCAATCAGCCCCAGCATTTT
abundance: .; d_gene: .; v_gene: TRBV5-1; j_gene: TRBJ2-5; CDR3aa: CASSLELQGGSETQYF; CDR3nt: TGCGCCAGCAGCTTGGAGTTGCAGGGTGGTTCGGAGACCCAGTACTTC
abundance: .; d_gene: .; v_gene: TRBV19; j_gene: TRBJ2-7; CDR3aa: CASSRRVDYEQYF; CDR3nt: TGTGCCAGTAGTCGGAGAGTGGACTACGAGCAGTACTTC
abundance: .; d_gene: TRBD1; v_gene: TRBV9; j_gene: TRBJ1-1; CDR3aa: CASSGGQGGLNTEAFF; CDR3nt: TGTGCCAGCAGCGGAGGACAGGGTGGCTTGAACACTGAAGCTTTCTTT
abundance: .; d_gene: TRBD1; v_gene: TRBV5-5; j_gene: TRBJ2-7; CDR3aa: CASSLDRGLRDEQYF; CDR3nt: TGTGCCAGCAGCTTGGACAGGGGGCTACGGGACGAGCAGTACTTC
abundance: .; d_gene: .; v_gene: TRBV2; j_gene: TRBJ1-4; CDR3aa: CASSSTWTAEKLFF; CDR3nt: TGTGCCAGCAGTTCTACCTGGACAGCCGAAAAACTGTTTTTT
abundance: .; d_gene: .; v_gene: TRBV2; j_gene: TRBJ1-3; CDR3aa: CAGGIVSSGNTIYF; CDR3nt: TGTGCCGGGGGGATTGTCAGCTCTGGAAACACCATATATTTT